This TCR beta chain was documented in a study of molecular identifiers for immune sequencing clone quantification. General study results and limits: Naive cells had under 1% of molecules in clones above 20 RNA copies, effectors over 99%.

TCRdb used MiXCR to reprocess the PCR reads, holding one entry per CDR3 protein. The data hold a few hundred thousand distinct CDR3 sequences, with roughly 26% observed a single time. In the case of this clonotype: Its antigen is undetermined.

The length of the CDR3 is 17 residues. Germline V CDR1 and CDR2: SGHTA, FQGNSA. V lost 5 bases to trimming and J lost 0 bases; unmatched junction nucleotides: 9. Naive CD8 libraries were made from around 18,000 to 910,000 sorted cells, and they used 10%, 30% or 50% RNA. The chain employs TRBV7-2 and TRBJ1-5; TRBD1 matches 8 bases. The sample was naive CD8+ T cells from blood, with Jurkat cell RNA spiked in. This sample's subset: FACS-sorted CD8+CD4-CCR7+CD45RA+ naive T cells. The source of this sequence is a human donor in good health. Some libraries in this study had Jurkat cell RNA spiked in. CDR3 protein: CASSLWDRTSSNQPQHF. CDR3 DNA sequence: TGTGCCAGCAGCCTATGGGACAGGACGAGTAGCAATCAGCCCCAGCATTTT.